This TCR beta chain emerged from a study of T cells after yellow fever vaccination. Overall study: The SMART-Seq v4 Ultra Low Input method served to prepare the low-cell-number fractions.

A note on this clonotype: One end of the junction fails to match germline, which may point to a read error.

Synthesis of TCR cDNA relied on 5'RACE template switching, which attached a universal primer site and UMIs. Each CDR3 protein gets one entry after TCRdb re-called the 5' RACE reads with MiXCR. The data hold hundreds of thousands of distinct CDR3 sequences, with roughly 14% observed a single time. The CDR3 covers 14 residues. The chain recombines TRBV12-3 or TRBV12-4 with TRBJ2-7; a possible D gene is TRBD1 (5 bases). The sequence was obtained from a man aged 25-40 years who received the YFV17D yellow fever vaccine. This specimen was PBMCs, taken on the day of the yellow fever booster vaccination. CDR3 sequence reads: CASSFRAYLRELDF. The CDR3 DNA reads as TGTGCCAGCAGTTTCAGGGCTTACTTAAGAGAGCTGGACTTC.